What follows are 24 T cell receptor beta chains derived from one specimen sequenced in a study of response to subunit inactivated influenza vaccine. TCRdb itself ran the RT-PCR reads through MiXCR, one entry per CDR3 protein. Of under 550,000 distinct CDR3 sequences in the sample, 7.6% are singletons; the top ten hold 10% to 15%. The specimen was PBMCs from blood, collected 23 to 25 months after vaccination. The receptor source for this set is a man between 50 and 75 years old who received an inactivated influenza vaccine.

This clonotype turned up a few times. V usage is TRBV5-1 and J usage is TRBJ1-1; unclear D gene. The germline V and J ends were trimmed by 2 bases and 6 bases, with 11 bases remaining between them. This CDR3 is built from 13 residues. The germline V gene has CDR1 SGHRS and CDR2 YFSETQ. The CDR3 region has the DNA TGCGCCAGCAGCTTACCGGGTGGGGCTGAAGCTTTCTTT. Translated, it gives CASSLPGGAEAFF.

This clonotype has a handful of counts. The CDR3 DNA sequence: TGCAGTGCTGGGATAGCGGGAGGGCCATACAATGAGCAGTTCTTC. Protein: CSAGIAGGPYNEQFF. The gene calls are TRBV20-1 and TRBJ2-1, with 11 positions matching TRBD2. CDR1 and CDR2 (germline): DFQATT, SNEGSKA (reference sequence). V was pared by 5 bases and J by 4 bases, with 7 bases of the junction left unmatched. This CDR3 spans 15 amino acids.

In its sample, this clonotype was seen many times. The rearrangement joins TRBV5-1 to TRBJ2-2, with 11 nucleotides matching TRBD2. Looked up from germline, CDR1 is SGHRS and CDR2 is YFSETQ. CDR3 size: 17 residues. With V trimmed by 1 base and J by 3 bases, 5 bases remained unmatched. CDR3 bases: TGCGCCAGCAGCTTGACTAGCGGGAGACGGTACACCGGGGAGCTGTTTTTT. It codes for CASSLTSGRRYTGELFF.

Turning to this clonotype: Since the CDR3 does not end with the conserved phenylalanine or tryptophan, this likely comes from a read error. The rearrangement joins TRBV11-2 to TRBJ2-7, with D hard to call. The CDR3 is made up of 12 amino acids. The germline V gene has CDR1 SGHAT and CDR2 FQNNGV. The germline V and J ends were trimmed by 5 bases and 5 bases, with 10 bases remaining between them. DNA of the CDR3: TGTGCCAGCAGCCCCCAAGCCCACGAGCAGTACTCC. Translated: CASSPQAHEQYS.

At least ten counts were recorded for this clonotype. V is TRBV28 and J is TRBJ2-6; the match to TRBD1 covers 7 bases. The germline V gene has CDR1 MDHEN and CDR2 SYDVKM. With V trimmed by 1 base and J by 0 bases, 3 bases remained unmatched. This CDR3 is 17 amino acids long. The CDR3 coding sequence is TGTGCCAGCAGTTTATATGGACAGGCCTCTGGGGCCAACGTCCTGACTTTC. Amino acids: CASSLYGQASGANVLTF.

This rearrangement joins TRBV6-5 to TRBJ2-7; D is unclear. The V end was cut by 2 bases, the J end by 3 bases, with 8 bases between. In germline, CDR1 is MNHEY, CDR2 SVGAGI. The CDR3 loop spans 13 amino acids. The CDR3 DNA follows: TGTGCCAGCAGTTACGGGTGGGGCTACGAGCAGTACTTC. Amino acid sequence: CASSYGWGYEQYF.

This clonotype appeared a few times. The chain links TRBV6-1 to TRBJ1-2; possible D gene TRBD1, 5 bases. Trimming removed 8 bases at V and 8 bases at J, with 27 bases between. The CDR3 extends over 16 amino acids. Per the germline V gene, CDR1 is MNHNS and CDR2 is SASEGT. CDR3 nucleotides: TGTGCCAGCTCCTGGTTGGAGGGGACGGCTAAGATGGGCTACACCTTC. Its protein is CASSWLEGTAKMGYTF.

This chain connects TRBV6-1 to TRBJ2-1; 10 nucleotides match TRBD1. The CDR3 is 16 residues long. The V gene end was trimmed by 5 bases and the J gene end by 2 bases; junction bases not matched to a gene: 6. CDR1 is MNHNS and CDR2 is SASEGT in the germline V gene. CDR3 sequence: CASSPTGTGAYNEQFF. CDR3 in DNA: TGTGCCAGCAGTCCTACCGGGACAGGGGCCTACAATGAGCAGTTCTTC.

This clonotype has just a few counts. V is TRBV7-2 and J is TRBJ2-7; the D gene is possibly TRBD1 (6 bases). The V gene lost 3 bases and the J gene lost 1 base, with 13 bases spanning the gap. CDR1 is SGHTA, CDR2 FQGNSA, per germline. The CDR3 has 15 residues. The CDR3 reads CASSFVQGPSYEQYF. CDR3 nucleotides: TGTGCCAGCAGCTTTGTGCAGGGGCCGTCCTACGAGCAGTACTTC.

J is TRBJ2-5 and V is TRBV6-5, with D possibly matching TRBD1 (6 bases). V lost 5 bases to trimming and J lost 2 bases, with 15 bases between them. The CDR3 has 15 amino acids. Germline V gives CDR1 MNHEY, CDR2 SVGAGI. CDR3 sequence: CASSNRQEAQETQYF. CDR3 coding DNA: TGTGCCAGCAGTAACCGACAGGAGGCTCAAGAGACCCAGTACTTC.

The table lists this clonotype with a few counts. The chain carries TRBV21-1 and TRBJ1-2. TRBV21-1 is classified as a pseudogene. This CDR3 is built from 15 residues. CDR3 bases: TGTGCCAGCAGCATAAGGGAGGGATGTAACTATGGCTACACCTTC. Amino acid sequence: CASSIREGCNYGYTF.

The sample holds a few counts of this clonotype. The rearrangement links TRBV20-1 to TRBJ2-7; D perhaps matches TRBD2 (6 bases). The CDR3 covers 11 residues. CDR1 is DFQATT, CDR2 SNEGSKA, per germline (reference sequence). V was cut by 5 bases and J by 3 bases, with 8 bases left in between. The CDR3, as DNA: TGCAGTGCTCGGGACTTCTACGAGCAGTACTTC. Its translation: CSARDFYEQYF.

This clonotype came up a few times. The chain uses TRBV7-2 and TRBJ2-5; D may be TRBD2 (5 bases). CDR1 and CDR2 from the germline V gene are SGHTA and FQGNSA. Trimming cost V 4 bases and J 10 bases, with 16 bases left between them. This CDR3 has 13 amino acids. CDR3 sequence (DNA): TGTGCCAGCAGCTCCGACTCACATGGGAGCCAGTACTTC. Translated: CASSSDSHGSQYF.

The CDR3 reads CASSLALIGELFF. CDR3 coding DNA: TGTGCCAGCAGCTTAGCCCTCATAGGGGAGCTGTTTTTT. The V gene is TRBV7-9, the J gene TRBJ2-2, with D uncertain. Germline CDR1 is SEHNR and CDR2 is FQNEAQ (reference sequence). The CDR3 runs 13 residues. The V end lost 0 bases, the J end lost 8 bases, and 7 bases lay between the germline ends.

This rearrangement joins TRBV20-1 to TRBJ2-3, with 10 bases lining up with TRBD2. The V and J ends lost 5 bases and 4 bases, in that order; junction bases with no gene match: 9. The germline gives CDR1 DFQATT, CDR2 SNEGSKA (reference sequence). The length of the CDR3 is 15 residues. CDR3 DNA sequence: TGCAGTGCTCGTGCCCTAGCGGGAGAGCCAGATACGCAGTATTTT. Amino acid sequence: CSARALAGEPDTQYF.

Of note for this clonotype: This could be a read error, since a much larger clone is one nucleotide away. V usage is TRBV6-1 and J usage is TRBJ2-5; 7 bases fit TRBD1. The CDR3 runs 16 residues. Germline V CDR1 and CDR2: MNHNS, SASEGT. CDR3 nucleotide sequence: TGTGCCAGCAGACTATCTACAGGGGAATTCCAACAGACCCAGTACTTC. The encoded protein is CASRLSTGEFQQTQYF.

This clonotype has just a few counts. The rearrangement uses TRBV18 and TRBJ2-7; 7 bases line up with TRBD1. Germline trimming cut 3 bases from V and 0 bases from J; bases unmatched to any gene: 5. CDR3 length equals 15 residues. Per the germline V gene, CDR1 is KGHSH and CDR2 is LQKENI. For the CDR3, the DNA is TGTGCCAGCTCACCTAAGGGACAGCCCTCCTACGAGCAGTACTTC. This codes for CASSPKGQPSYEQYF.

This clonotype has a handful of counts. The rearrangement links TRBV21-1 to TRBJ2-7; whether TRBD1, the table's D call, matches the DNA was not checked. TRBV21-1 has pseudogene status. The length of the CDR3 is 16 residues. In DNA, the CDR3 is TGTGCCAGCAGCCCGAAAGGGGACAGGGGTAGCTACGAGCAGTACTTC. This sequence encodes CASSPKGDRGSYEQYF.

V gene TRBV20-1 combines with J gene TRBJ2-3; D is unclear. With 1 base removed from V and 0 bases from J, the gap between germline ends came to 11 bases. The CDR3 sequence is 15 residues long. Germline V gene data show CDR1 as DFQATT and CDR2 as SNEGSKA (reference sequence). This CDR3 reads CSARAEVGSTDTQYF. The CDR3 coding sequence is TGCAGTGCTAGAGCAGAGGTCGGCAGCACAGATACGCAGTATTTT.

This clonotype appeared a few times. The gene calls are TRBV6-5 and TRBJ2-5; TRBD2 agrees at 7 bases. Germline trimming cut 2 bases from V and 5 bases from J; bases unmatched to any gene: 2. CDR1 and CDR2 from the germline V gene are MNHEY and SVGAGI. The CDR3 is 13 amino acids. The CDR3 DNA reads TGTGCCAGCAGTTACCTGGGAGGGGAGACCCAGTACTTC. Protein: CASSYLGGETQYF.

This clonotype was seen only a few times. The chain combines TRBV6-5 with TRBJ2-3; 8 nucleotides match TRBD2. V was pared by 5 bases and J by 3 bases, with 10 bases of the junction left unmatched. This CDR3 has 16 residues. The germline V gene has CDR1 MNHEY and CDR2 SVGAGI. The CDR3: CASSNGGAGFTDTQYF. The CDR3 nucleotides read TGTGCCAGCAGTAACGGGGGGGCCGGCTTTACAGATACGCAGTATTTT.

The table lists this clonotype with a few counts. The chain links TRBV18 to TRBJ2-3, with D possibly matching TRBD1 (5 bases). The CDR3 consists of 15 residues. V dropped 3 bases and J dropped 5 bases, with 15 bases sitting between them. Looked up from germline, CDR1 is KGHSH and CDR2 is LQKENI. The CDR3 spells CASSPASQRGDTQYF. The CDR3 DNA reads TGTGCCAGCTCACCTGCGTCCCAAAGGGGAGATACGCAGTATTTT.

V is TRBV6-5 and J is TRBJ1-6, with D perhaps matching TRBD1 (6 bases). With 4 bases removed from V and 9 bases from J, the gap between germline ends came to 16 bases. Looked up from germline, CDR1 is MNHEY and CDR2 is SVGAGI. This CDR3 spans 15 amino acids. The CDR3 coding sequence is TGTGCCAGCAGTTTGTACAGGGTGGCCAGTTCACCCCTCCACTTT. Translating gives CASSLYRVASSPLHF.

The J gene is TRBJ2-1, the V gene TRBV6-1, with TRBD1 matching 7 bases. Germline V gene sequence: CDR1 MNHNS, CDR2 SASEGT. The CDR3 is 15 amino acids. The V and J ends lost 6 bases and 2 bases, in that order; junction bases with no gene match: 7. The CDR3 DNA is TGTGCCAGCAGAAAAAGACAGGGCCCCTACAATGAGCAGTTCTTC. Translated: CASRKRQGPYNEQFF.